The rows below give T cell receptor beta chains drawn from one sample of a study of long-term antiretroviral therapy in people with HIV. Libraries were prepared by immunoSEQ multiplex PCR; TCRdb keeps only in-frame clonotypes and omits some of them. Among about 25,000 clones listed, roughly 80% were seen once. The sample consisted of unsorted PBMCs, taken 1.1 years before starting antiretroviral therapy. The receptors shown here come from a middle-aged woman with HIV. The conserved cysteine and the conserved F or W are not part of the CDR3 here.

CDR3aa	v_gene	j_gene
ASSAAPETSGANVLT	TRBV5-8	TRBJ2-6
ASSSRRVGGRRDYEQY	TRBV7-9	TRBJ2-7
ASSLGQGSYNEQF	TRBV5-1	TRBJ2-1
ASSLSATNEKLF	TRBV7-2	TRBJ1-4
ASSQQPNTEAF	TRBV14	TRBJ1-1
ASSYWGKNTEAF	TRBV7-6	TRBJ1-1
ASSLSTGALEAF	TRBV27	TRBJ1-1
ASSLERQETQY	TRBV11-2	TRBJ2-5
ASSRMDRGGYT	TRBV7-9	TRBJ1-2
ASSQDRGGSPLH	TRBV5-1	TRBJ1-6
ASSMGQPNTEAF	TRBV19	TRBJ1-1
ASSLGQETQY	TRBV5-1	TRBJ2-5
SVYRGTETQY	TRBV29-1	TRBJ2-5
ASSILQARTDTQY	TRBV18	TRBJ2-3
ASSLAPGASHDEQY	TRBV7-7	TRBJ2-7
ASSYSPQGGYEQY	TRBV6-5	TRBJ2-7
ASSLRLSGYT	TRBV2	TRBJ1-2
SAGTGEGYGYT	TRBV29-1	TRBJ1-2
ASTGLAVTDTQY	TRBV2	TRBJ2-3
ASSLGMADGYT	TRBV5-1	TRBJ1-2
ASSIELSRDTQY	TRBV19	TRBJ2-3
ASRRDPGSGNTIY	TRBV11-2	TRBJ1-3
ASSQTDNEKLF	TRBV5-1	TRBJ1-4
ASSEAVNTGELF	TRBV10-1	TRBJ2-2
ASSEPDLYEQY	TRBV25-1	TRBJ2-7
ASSPGGANTEAF	TRBV9	TRBJ1-1
ASSPAAADNSPLH	TRBV18	TRBJ1-6
ASSFRDEGYT	TRBV7-9	TRBJ1-2
ASSKDRPSNYGYT	TRBV6-5	TRBJ1-2
ASSFTGTGSYGYT	TRBV5-5	TRBJ1-2
ASSMGTVLTNSGNTIY	TRBV7-6	TRBJ1-3
ASSSTTGERGSTGELF	TRBV7-9	TRBJ2-2
ASSLGTSVYEQY	TRBV5-5	TRBJ2-7
ASSYEEGTQPQH	TRBV6-5	TRBJ1-5
ASSEGLASNQETQY	TRBV5-4	TRBJ2-5
ASSQVGQGLGIQY	TRBV4-1	TRBJ2-4
ASSFLGGNYGYT	TRBV27	TRBJ1-2
AIETGNEQF	TRBV10-3	TRBJ2-1
ASSLGWGGNEQY	TRBV7-9	TRBJ2-7
AISEEKVPDEQY	TRBV10-3	TRBJ2-7
ASSLAGAGEQY	TRBV7-2	TRBJ2-7